This is a list of T cell receptor beta chains from one sample in a study of T cells in Graves' hyperthyroidism and ophthalmopathy. MiXCR, applied by TCRdb to the multiplex PCR reads, yields one record per CDR3 protein. The sample consists of hundreds of thousands of distinct CDR3 sequences, 20% to 25% of them appearing once. Sequenced input: blood. The receptors stem from a woman aged 70-85 years with Graves' ophthalmopathy. CDR3s include the opening cysteine and the closing phenylalanine or tryptophan. D genes are given only for firm matches. The listing skips clone size in some rows; elsewhere it reads once, few, many or a size class.

>TRBJ2-1|few|TRBV30|NA
CAWSVSRDEQFF
TGTGCCTGGAGTGTAAGTAGGGATGAGCAGTTCTTC
>TRBJ2-7|NA|TRBV5-1|NA
CASSLDQGGYEQYF
TGCGCCAGCAGCTTGGATCAGGGCGGGTACGAGCAGTACTTC
>TRBJ1-2|few|TRBV29-1|NA
CSVVTGPLHYGYTF
TGCAGCGTTGTGACAGGACCACTACACTATGGCTACACCTTC
>TRBJ1-1|NA|TRBV11-2|NA
CASNSLGRGRETEAFF
TGTGCCAGCAATTCCCTAGGACGGGGGCGAGAAACTGAAGCTTTCTTT
>TRBJ1-5|many|TRBV10-3|TRBD1
CAISAVGTGVQPQHF
TGTGCCATCAGTGCCGTCGGGACAGGGGTTCAGCCCCAGCATTTT
>TRBJ2-3|many|TRBV7-2|TRBD1
CASSRQGATDTQYF
TGTGCCAGCAGCAGACAGGGGGCCACAGATACGCAGTATTTT
>TRBJ1-2|NA|TRBV7-8|NA
CASSIGTWDGYTF
TGTGCCAGCAGCATCGGGACCTGGGATGGCTACACCTTC
>TRBJ2-1|NA|TRBV5-1|TRBD2
CAGSLFSGARLYNEQSF
TGCGCCGGCAGCTTGTTCAGCGGGGCCCGCCTGTACAATGAGCAGTCCTTC
>TRBJ1-1|NA|TRBV19|NA
CASKAPADTEAFF
TGTGCCAGTAAGGCCCCCGCGGACACTGAAGCTTTCTTT
>TRBJ1-1|few|TRBV3-1|TRBD1
CASSQVGGSTNTEAFF
TGTGCCAGCAGCCAAGTAGGGGGCAGTACGAACACTGAAGCTTTCTTT
>TRBJ1-4|many|TRBV2|TRBD1
CASSEGRDRSEKLFF
TGTGCCAGCAGTGAAGGAAGGGACAGGAGTGAAAAACTGTTTTTT
>TRBJ2-3|NA|TRBV19|NA
CASSIGAQTDTQYF
TGTGCCAGTAGTATAGGAGCGCAAACAGATACGCAGTATTTT
>TRBJ2-1|many|TRBV7-2|TRBD2
CASSLGATSGGQFF
TGTGCCAGCAGCTTAGGAGCGACTAGCGGGGGGCAGTTCTTC
>TRBJ2-7|many|TRBV7-2|TRBD2
CASSQTSGSYEQYF
TGTGCCAGCAGCCAGACTAGCGGGAGTTACGAGCAGTACTTC
>TRBJ2-7|once|TRBV20-1|TRBD2
CSANWVAGAYEQYF
TGCAGTGCTAATTGGGTAGCGGGGGCCTACGAGCAGTACTTC
>TRBJ1-1|many|TRBV12-3/TRBV12-4|NA
CASKKRENTEAFF
TGTGCCAGCAAGAAGAGGGAGAACACTGAAGCTTTCTTT
>TRBJ2-1|few|TRBV12-3/TRBV12-4|TRBD2
CASSPGTSSNEQFF
TGTGCCAGCAGCCCCGGGACTAGCAGCAATGAGCAGTTCTTC
>TRBJ2-2|few|TRBV3-1|TRBD1
CASSQAGGNTGELFF
TGTGCCAGCAGCCAGGCAGGGGGCAACACCGGGGAGCTGTTTTTT
>TRBJ1-2|few|TRBV28|NA
CASSSISRGANYGYTF
TGTGCCAGCAGTTCGATTTCGCGGGGCGCTAACTATGGCTACACCTTC
>TRBJ2-2|few|TRBV12-5|TRBD2
CASGLEGSGRFGTGELFF
TGTGCTAGTGGTTTGGAGGGTAGCGGGAGGTTCGGCACCGGGGAGCTGTTTTTT
>TRBJ2-3|many|TRBV6-2/TRBV6-3|TRBD2
CASSYSSASGGPTDTQYF
TGTGCCAGCAGTTACTCGTCCGCGAGCGGGGGACCCACAGATACGCAGTATTTT
>TRBJ2-3|NA|TRBV6-5|NA
CASSYAGLGLADTQYF
TGTGCCAGCAGTTACGCGGGTCTTGGACTCGCAGATACGCAGTATTTT
>TRBJ1-5|many|TRBV28|NA
CASTTPGSNQPQHF
TGTGCCAGCACCACTCCAGGAAGCAATCAGCCCCAGCATTTT
>TRBJ1-2|NA|TRBV7-9|NA
CASATGLNYGYTF
TGTGCCAGCGCCACGGGGCTTAACTATGGCTACACCTTC
>TRBJ2-3|NA|TRBV11-3|TRBD2
CASSRGLAPDTQYF
TGTGCCAGCAGCAGAGGACTAGCTCCAGATACGCAGTATTTT
>TRBJ2-3|few|TRBV11-3|NA
CASSRAEVADTQYF
TGTGCCAGCAGCCGTGCAGAGGTGGCAGATACGCAGTATTTT
>TRBJ2-7|NA|TRBV6-2/TRBV6-3|NA
CASTLPSYEQYF
TGTGCCAGCACCCTCCCGTCCTACGAGCAGTACTTC
>TRBJ2-1|many|TRBV7-9|NA
CASSYPGVHNEQFF
TGTGCCAGCAGCTATCCGGGAGTCCACAATGAGCAGTTCTTC
>TRBJ2-3|NA|TRBV20-1|TRBD2
CSAGTVSGRVTDTQYF
TGCAGTGCCGGGACAGTTAGCGGGAGGGTGACAGATACGCAGTATTTT
>TRBJ1-5|NA|TRBV7-8|TRBD1
CASSSYRGHNQPQHF
TGTGCCAGCAGCTCATACAGGGGGCACAATCAGCCCCAGCATTTT
>TRBJ1-5|NA|TRBV9|NA
CASSVQGGNQPQHF
TGTGCCAGCAGCGTACAGGGAGGGAATCAGCCCCAGCATTTT
>TRBJ2-1|NA|TRBV3-1|TRBD2
CASSLSAGLAGVYNEQFF
TGTGCCAGCAGCCTCTCGGCAGGACTAGCGGGAGTTTACAATGAGCAGTTCTTC
>TRBJ1-2|once|TRBV4-1|NA
CASSQWRGPDGYTF
TGCGCCAGCAGCCAATGGCGGGGGCCGGATGGCTACACCTTC
>TRBJ1-4|few|TRBV2|TRBD1
CASRRTGTNANEKLFF
TGTGCCAGCAGACGGACAGGGACGAACGCTAATGAAAAACTGTTTTTT
>TRBJ1-2|NA|TRBV14|NA
CASSQEIGVLYGYTF
TGTGCCAGCAGCCAAGAGATCGGAGTCCTCTATGGCTACACCTTC
>TRBJ2-3|many|TRBV28|TRBD1
CASSSNRGGTDTQYF
TGTGCCAGCAGTTCAAACAGGGGCGGCACAGATACGCAGTATTTT